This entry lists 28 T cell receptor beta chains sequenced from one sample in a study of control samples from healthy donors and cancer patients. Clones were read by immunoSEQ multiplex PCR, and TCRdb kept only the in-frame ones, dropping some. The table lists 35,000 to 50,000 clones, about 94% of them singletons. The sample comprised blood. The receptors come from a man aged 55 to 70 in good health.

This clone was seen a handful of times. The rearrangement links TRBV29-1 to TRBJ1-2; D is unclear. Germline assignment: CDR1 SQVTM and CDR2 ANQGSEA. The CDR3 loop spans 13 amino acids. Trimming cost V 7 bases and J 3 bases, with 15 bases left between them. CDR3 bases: TGCAGCGCCGAGCGGGCATGGGACTATGGCTACACCTTC. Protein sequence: CSAERAWDYGYTF.

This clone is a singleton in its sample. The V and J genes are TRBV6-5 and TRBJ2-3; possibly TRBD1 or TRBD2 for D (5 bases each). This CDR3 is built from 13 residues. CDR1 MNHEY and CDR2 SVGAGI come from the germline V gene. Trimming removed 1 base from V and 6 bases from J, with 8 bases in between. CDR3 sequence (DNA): TGTGCCAGCAGTTACTATGAGGGGGATACGCAGTATTTT. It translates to CASSYYEGDTQYF.

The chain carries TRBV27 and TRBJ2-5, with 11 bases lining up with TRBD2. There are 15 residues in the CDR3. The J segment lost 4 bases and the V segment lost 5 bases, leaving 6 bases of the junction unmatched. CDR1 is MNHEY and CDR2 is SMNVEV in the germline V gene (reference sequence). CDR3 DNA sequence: TGTGCCAGCAGTCCCCGACTAGCGGGAATAGAGACCCAGTACTTC. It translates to CASSPRLAGIETQYF.

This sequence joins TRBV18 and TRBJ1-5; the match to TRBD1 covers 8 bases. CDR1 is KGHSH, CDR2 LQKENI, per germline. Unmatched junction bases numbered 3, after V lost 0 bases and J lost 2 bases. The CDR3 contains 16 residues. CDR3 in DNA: TGTGCCAGCTCACCACCGAACAGGGGGGGCAATCAGCCCCAGCATTTT. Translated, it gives CASSPPNRGGNQPQHF.

CDR3: CSVLTSGSTDTQYF. The CDR3 DNA sequence: TGCAGCGTGTTGACTAGCGGAAGCACAGATACGCAGTATTTT. This chain uses TRBV29-1 with TRBJ2-3; TRBD2 matches at 9 bases. CDR3 size: 14 residues. Germline CDR1 SQVTM, CDR2 ANQGSEA. V was pared by 6 bases and J by 0 bases, with 4 bases of the junction left unmatched.

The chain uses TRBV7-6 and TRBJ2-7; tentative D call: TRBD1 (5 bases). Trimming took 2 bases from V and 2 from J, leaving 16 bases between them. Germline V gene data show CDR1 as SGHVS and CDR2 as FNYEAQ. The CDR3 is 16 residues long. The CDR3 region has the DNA TGTGCCAGCAGCTTAAGTTTAGGTCAGGGAACCTACGAGCAGTACTTC. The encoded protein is CASSLSLGQGTYEQYF.

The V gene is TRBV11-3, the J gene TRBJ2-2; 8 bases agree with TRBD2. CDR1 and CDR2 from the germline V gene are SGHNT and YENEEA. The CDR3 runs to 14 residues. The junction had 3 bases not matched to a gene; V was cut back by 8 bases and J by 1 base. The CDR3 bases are TGTGCCAGCGAAGGGACTAGGAACACCGGGGAGCTGTTTTTT. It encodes CASEGTRNTGELFF.

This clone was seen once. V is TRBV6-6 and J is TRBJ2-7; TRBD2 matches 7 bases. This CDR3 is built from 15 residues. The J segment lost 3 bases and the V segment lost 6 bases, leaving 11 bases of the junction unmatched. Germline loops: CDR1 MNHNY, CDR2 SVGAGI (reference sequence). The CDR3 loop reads CASSSPPSGIYEQYF. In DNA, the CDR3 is TGTGCCAGCAGCTCCCCTCCCAGCGGGATCTACGAGCAGTACTTC.

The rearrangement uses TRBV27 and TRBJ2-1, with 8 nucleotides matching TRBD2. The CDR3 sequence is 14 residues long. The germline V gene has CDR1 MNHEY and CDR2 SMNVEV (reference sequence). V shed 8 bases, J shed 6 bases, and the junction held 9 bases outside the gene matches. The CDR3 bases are TGTGCCAGCCTTAGAGGTAGCGGGGCCAATGAGCAGTTCTTC. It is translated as CASLRGSGANEQFF.

The DNA of the CDR3 is TGCGCCAGCACGGGGGACAGGTATTCCAATGAGCAGTTCTTC. Translated, it gives CASTGDRYSNEQFF. The chain recombines TRBV10-1 with TRBJ2-1; 8 nucleotides align to TRBD1. Trimming removed 7 bases from V and 6 bases from J; junction bases left unmatched: 8. This CDR3 has 14 amino acids. Germline CDR1 WNHNN, CDR2 SYGVQD (reference sequence).

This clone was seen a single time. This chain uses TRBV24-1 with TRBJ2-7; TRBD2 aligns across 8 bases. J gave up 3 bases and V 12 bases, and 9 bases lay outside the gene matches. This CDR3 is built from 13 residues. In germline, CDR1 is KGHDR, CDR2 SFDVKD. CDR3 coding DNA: TGTGCCTGTGGAGCGGGAGATTTCTACGAGCAGTACTTC. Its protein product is CACGAGDFYEQYF.

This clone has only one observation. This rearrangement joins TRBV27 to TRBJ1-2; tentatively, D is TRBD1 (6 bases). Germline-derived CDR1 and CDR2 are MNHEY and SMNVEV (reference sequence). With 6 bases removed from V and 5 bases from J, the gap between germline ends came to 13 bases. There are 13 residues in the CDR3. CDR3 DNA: TGTGCCAGCAGACAGGGCGATTTATATGGCTACACCTTC. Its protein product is CASRQGDLYGYTF.

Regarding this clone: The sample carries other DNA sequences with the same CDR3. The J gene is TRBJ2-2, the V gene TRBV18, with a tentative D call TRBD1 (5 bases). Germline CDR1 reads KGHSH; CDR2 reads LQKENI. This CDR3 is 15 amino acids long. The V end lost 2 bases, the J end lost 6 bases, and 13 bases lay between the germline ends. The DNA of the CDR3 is TGTGCCAGCTCACCAGCTTTATGGGGCCCCGGGGAGCTGTTTTTT. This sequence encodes CASSPALWGPGELFF.

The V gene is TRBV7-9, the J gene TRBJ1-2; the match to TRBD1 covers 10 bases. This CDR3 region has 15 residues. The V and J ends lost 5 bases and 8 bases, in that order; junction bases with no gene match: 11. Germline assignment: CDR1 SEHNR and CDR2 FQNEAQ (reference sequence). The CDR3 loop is CASSQSTGGAGGYTF. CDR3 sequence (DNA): TGTGCCAGCAGCCAATCGACAGGGGGCGCCGGGGGCTACACCTTC. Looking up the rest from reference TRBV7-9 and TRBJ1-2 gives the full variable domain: DTGVSQNPRHKITKRGQNVTFRCDPISEHNRLYWYRQTLGQGPEFLTYFQNEAQLEKSRLLSDRFSAERPKGSFSTLEIQRTEQGDSAMYLCASSQSTGGAGGYTFGSGTRLTVV.

This CDR3 reads CASNRGYYGYTF. The CDR3 DNA follows: TGTGCCAGTAACAGGGGGTACTATGGCTACACCTTC. The V and J genes are TRBV19 and TRBJ1-2; the match to TRBD1 covers 8 bases. CDR1 is LNHDA, CDR2 SQIVND, per germline (reference sequence). The V segment lost 7 bases and the J segment 3 bases; nucleotides outside the gene matches: 1. CDR3 size: 12 residues.

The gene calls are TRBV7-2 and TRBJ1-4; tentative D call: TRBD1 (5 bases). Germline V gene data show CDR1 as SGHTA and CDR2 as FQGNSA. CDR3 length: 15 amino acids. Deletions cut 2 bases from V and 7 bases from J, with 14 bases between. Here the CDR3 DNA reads TGTGCCAGCAGCTTAAGTAGTTCAGGGACTGAAAAACTGTTTTTT. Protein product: CASSLSSSGTEKLFF.

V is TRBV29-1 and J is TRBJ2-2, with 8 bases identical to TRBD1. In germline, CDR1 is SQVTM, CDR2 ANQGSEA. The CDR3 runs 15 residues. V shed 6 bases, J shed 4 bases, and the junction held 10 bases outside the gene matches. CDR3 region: CSVSPQGAGTGELFF. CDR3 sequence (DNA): TGCAGCGTGTCCCCCCAGGGGGCTGGCACCGGGGAGCTGTTTTTT.

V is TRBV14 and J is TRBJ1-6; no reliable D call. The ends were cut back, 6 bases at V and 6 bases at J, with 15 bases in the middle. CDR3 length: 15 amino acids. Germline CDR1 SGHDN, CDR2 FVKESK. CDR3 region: CASSNRRYGNSPLHF. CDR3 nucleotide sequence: TGTGCCAGCAGTAATAGGCGTTATGGTAATTCACCCCTCCACTTT.

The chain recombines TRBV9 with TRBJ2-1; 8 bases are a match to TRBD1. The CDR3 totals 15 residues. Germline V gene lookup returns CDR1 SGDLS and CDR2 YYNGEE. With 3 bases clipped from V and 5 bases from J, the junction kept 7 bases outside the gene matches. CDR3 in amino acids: CASSAGQGGDNEQFF. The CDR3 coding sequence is TGTGCCAGCAGCGCCGGACAGGGCGGAGACAATGAGCAGTTCTTC. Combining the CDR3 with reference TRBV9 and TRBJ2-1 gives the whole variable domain DSGVTQTPKHLITATGQRVTLRCSPRSGDLSVYWYQQSLDQGLQFLIQYYNGEERAKGNILERFSAQQFPDLHSELNLSSLELGDSALYFCASSAGQGGDNEQFFGPGTRLTVL.

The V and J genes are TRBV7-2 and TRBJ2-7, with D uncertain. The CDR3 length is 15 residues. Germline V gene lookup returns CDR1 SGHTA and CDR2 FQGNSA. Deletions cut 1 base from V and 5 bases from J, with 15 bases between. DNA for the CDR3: TGTGCCAGCAGCTTAGGTCCAGCTGATGGACACGAGCAGTACTTC. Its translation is CASSLGPADGHEQYF.

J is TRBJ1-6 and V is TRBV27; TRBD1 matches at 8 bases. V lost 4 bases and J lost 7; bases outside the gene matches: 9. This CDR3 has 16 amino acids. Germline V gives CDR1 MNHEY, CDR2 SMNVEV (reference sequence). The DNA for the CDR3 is TGTGCCAGCAGTTCCCCGATCGGACAGGGCAATTCACCCCTCCACTTT. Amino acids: CASSSPIGQGNSPLHF.

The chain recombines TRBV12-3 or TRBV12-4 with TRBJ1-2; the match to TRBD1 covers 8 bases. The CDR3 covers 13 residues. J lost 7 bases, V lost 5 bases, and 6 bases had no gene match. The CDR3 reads CASSPTGESGYTF. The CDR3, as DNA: TGTGCCAGCAGTCCGACAGGGGAGTCTGGCTACACCTTC.

The CDR3 spells CAIRGQGNTNSPLHF. CDR3 in DNA: TGTGCCATCAGGGGACAGGGGAATACGAATTCACCCCTCCACTTT. The chain is built from TRBV10-3 and TRBJ1-6, with TRBD1 matching 10 bases. Germline CDR1 ENHRY, CDR2 SYGVKD. V lost 6 bases, J lost 7 bases, and 6 bases stayed unmatched. This CDR3 has 15 residues.

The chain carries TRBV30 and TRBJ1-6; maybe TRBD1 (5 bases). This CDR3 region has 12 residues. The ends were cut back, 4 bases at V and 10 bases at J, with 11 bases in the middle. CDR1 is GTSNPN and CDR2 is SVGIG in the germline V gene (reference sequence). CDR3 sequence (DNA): TGTGCCTGGACCAGGGATGGGTCACCCCTCCACTTT. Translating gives CAWTRDGSPLHF.

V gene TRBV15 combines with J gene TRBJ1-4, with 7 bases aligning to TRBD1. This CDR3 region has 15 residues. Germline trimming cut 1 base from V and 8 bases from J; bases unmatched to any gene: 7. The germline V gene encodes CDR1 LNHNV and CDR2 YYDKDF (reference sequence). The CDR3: CATSRAGQRDEKLFF. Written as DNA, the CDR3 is TGTGCCACCAGCAGAGCGGGACAGAGGGACGAAAAACTGTTTTTT.

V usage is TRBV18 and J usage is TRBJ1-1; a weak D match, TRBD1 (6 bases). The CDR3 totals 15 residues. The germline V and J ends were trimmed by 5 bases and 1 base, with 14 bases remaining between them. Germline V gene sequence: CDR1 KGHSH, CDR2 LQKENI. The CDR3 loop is CASSSYKGGNTEAFF. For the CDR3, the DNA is TGTGCCAGCTCATCATACAAAGGGGGGAACACTGAAGCTTTCTTT. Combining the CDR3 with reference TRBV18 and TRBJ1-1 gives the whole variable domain NAGVMQNPRHLVRRRGQEARLRCSPMKGHSHVYWYRQLPEEGLKFMVYLQKENIIDESGMPKERFSAEFPKEGPSILRIQQVVRGDSAAYFCASSSYKGGNTEAFFGQGTRLTVV.

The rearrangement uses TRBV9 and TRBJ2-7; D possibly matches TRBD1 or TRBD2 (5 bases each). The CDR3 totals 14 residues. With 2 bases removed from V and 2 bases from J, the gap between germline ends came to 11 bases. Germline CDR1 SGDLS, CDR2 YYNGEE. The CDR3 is CASSVRDHTYEQYF. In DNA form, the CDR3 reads TGTGCCAGCAGCGTCCGGGACCACACCTACGAGCAGTACTTC.

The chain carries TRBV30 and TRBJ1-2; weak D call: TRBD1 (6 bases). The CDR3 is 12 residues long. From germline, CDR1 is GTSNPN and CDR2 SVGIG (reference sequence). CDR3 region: CCTQGEVYGYTF. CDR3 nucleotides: TGTTGCACACAGGGAGAAGTCTATGGCTACACCTTC.